The rows below give T cell receptor beta chains drawn from one sample of a study of cytomegalovirus exposure and HLA in healthy donors. TCRdb's table, derived via immunoSEQ multiplex PCR, lists solely in-frame clones and lacks some. The repertoire consists of under 200,000 clones, with roughly 76% occurring once and the leading ten covering roughly 13%. The source material was PBMCs. The receptors were gathered from a woman between 50 and 59 years old in good health and CMV-seronegative. The CDR3 runs from the conserved cysteine through the conserved F or W. A D gene is named only where the DNA matches it firmly. Expanded clones are given a class, and other clones once, few, many or no size at all.

d_gene,j_gene,abundance,v_gene,CDR3aa,CDR3nt
TRBD1,TRBJ1-2,-,TRBV6-5,CACAPEGAGYGYTF,TGTGCCTGCGCCCCCGAGGGGGCGGGCTATGGCTACACCTTC
-,TRBJ2-6,once,TRBV28,CASSPHYSGANVLTF,TGTGCCAGCAGTCCACACTACTCTGGGGCCAACGTCCTGACTTTC
-,TRBJ2-1,few,TRBV9,CASSVSGGGNEQFF,TGTGCCAGCAGCGTTAGCGGTGGAGGCAATGAGCAGTTCTTC
-,TRBJ2-2,-,TRBV6-5,CASSYMSGNTGELFF,TGTGCCAGCAGTTACATGAGCGGCAACACCGGGGAGCTGTTTTTT
-,TRBJ2-7,-,TRBV27,CASSLQGLNYEQYF,TGTGCCAGCAGTTTACAGGGTCTAAACTACGAGCAGTACTTC
-,TRBJ1-1,-,TRBV20-1,CSASGPYF,TGCAGTGCTAGTGGGCCTTACTTT
-,TRBJ1-2,few,TRBV7-9,CASSLGMGHTGYTF,TGTGCCAGCAGCTTAGGAATGGGGCACACAGGCTACACCTTC
-,TRBJ1-5,-,TRBV9,CASSVARQPQHF,TGTGCCAGCAGCGTAGCTAGACAGCCCCAGCATTTT
-,TRBJ1-1,-,TRBV28,CASSLRNGPTEAFF,TGTGCCAGCAGTTTAAGAAACGGTCCCACTGAAGCTTTCTTT
-,TRBJ2-1,-,TRBV29-1,CSVRDTLPNEQFF,TGCAGCGTTCGGGACACCCTACCCAATGAGCAGTTCTTC
-,TRBJ1-6,-,TRBV10-3,CAISSGPGDSPLHF,TGTGCCATCAGTTCAGGGCCAGGAGATTCACCCCTCCACTTT
-,TRBJ1-2,-,TRBV6-1,CASTGFGYTF,TGTGCCAGCACAGGGTTTGGCTACACCTTC
TRBD2,TRBJ2-3,-,TRBV28,CASTQLGERGPRRATQYF,TGTGCCAGCACTCAATTGGGTGAGCGGGGGCCCCGCCGCGCTACGCAGTATTTT
-,TRBJ2-7,-,TRBV28,CASSWARGGLTHYEQYF,TGTGCCAGCAGTTGGGCGCGGGGCGGATTAACACACTACGAGCAGTACTTC
-,TRBJ1-5,-,TRBV2,CASSGLGLEVSNQPQHF,TGTGCCAGCAGTGGCCTGGGGCTGGAAGTTAGCAATCAGCCCCAGCATTTT
TRBD1,TRBJ2-5,-,TRBV5-4,CASRFGTGEWETQYF,TGTGCCAGCAGGTTTGGGACAGGGGAGTGGGAGACCCAGTACTTC
TRBD1,TRBJ1-2,-,TRBV6-4,CASRGGTGEGYTF,TGTGCCAGCAGGGGCGGGACAGGGGAAGGCTACACCTTC
-,TRBJ1-1,-,TRBV7-2,CASSLPEGVNTEAFF,TGTGCCAGCAGCTTACCCGAGGGGGTAAACACTGAAGCTTTCTTT
-,TRBJ2-1,-,TRBV5-1,CASSLEVADTYNEQFF,TGCGCCAGCAGCTTGGAGGTAGCGGACACCTACAATGAGCAGTTCTTC
TRBD2,TRBJ2-7,-,TRBV5-6,CASSITGTSFEQYF,TGTGCCAGCAGCATAACCGGGACTAGCTTCGAGCAGTACTTC
TRBD1,TRBJ1-2,-,TRBV25-1,CASSGQGGYGYTF,TGTGCCAGCTCGGGACAGGGGGGCTATGGCTACACCTTC
-,TRBJ1-4,-,TRBV2,CASTATGVFNEKLFF,TGTGCCAGCACCGCGACAGGTGTTTTTAATGAAAAACTGTTTTTT
-,TRBJ2-7,-,TRBV4-2,CASSDLSSYEQYF,TGTGCCAGCAGCGATCTGAGTTCCTACGAGCAGTACTTC
TRBD1,TRBJ2-7,-,TRBV10-3,CAISGGQGTYEQYF,TGTGCCATCAGTGGAGGACAGGGAACCTACGAGCAGTACTTC
-,TRBJ1-2,-,TRBV7-9,CASSFEGVGGYTF,TGTGCCAGCAGCTTCGAGGGGGTCGGTGGCTACACCTTC
-,TRBJ2-7,-,TRBV20-1,CSATSGREQYF,TGCAGTGCCACGAGCGGAAGGGAGCAGTACTTC
TRBD1,TRBJ1-1,-,TRBV10-3,CAITRDRVTEAFF,TGTGCCATCACTCGGGACAGGGTCACTGAAGCTTTCTTT
-,TRBJ1-1,-,TRBV7-9,CASSLDGQRNTEAFF,TGTGCCAGCAGCTTAGATGGACAGCGGAACACTGAAGCTTTCTTT
-,TRBJ2-5,-,TRBV2,CASSRGEETQYF,TGTGCCAGTTCCCGCGGGGAAGAGACCCAGTACTTC
TRBD2,TRBJ2-3,-,TRBV5-6,CASSTTSGRTVSTDTQYF,TGTGCCAGCAGCACCACTAGCGGGAGGACCGTTAGCACAGATACGCAGTATTTT
TRBD1,TRBJ2-7,-,TRBV4-3,CASSQAGTGTYEQYF,TGCGCCAGCAGCCAAGCAGGGACAGGGACCTACGAGCAGTACTTC
-,TRBJ1-1,-,TRBV4-3,CASSQDPRVTEAFF,TGCGCCAGCAGCCAAGATCCCAGGGTCACTGAAGCTTTCTTT
TRBD1,TRBJ2-7,-,TRBV7-9,CASSATQGAYEQYF,TGTGCCAGCAGCGCGACACAGGGGGCCTACGAGCAGTACTTC
-,TRBJ2-5,-,TRBV19,CASSTGAGQGETQYF,TGTGCCAGTAGTACTGGCGCAGGCCAGGGAGAGACCCAGTACTTC
-,TRBJ1-5,-,TRBV18,CASSPFPYSNQPQHF,TGTGCCAGCTCACCGTTCCCTTATAGCAATCAGCCCCAGCATTTT
-,TRBJ2-1,-,TRBV2,CASSPGGEQFF,TGTGCCAGCAGTCCAGGGGGGGAGCAGTTCTTC
TRBD1,TRBJ1-1,-,TRBV7-3,CASSTQQPTGAIAEAFF,TGTGCCAGCAGCACCCAACAGCCGACAGGGGCAATAGCTGAAGCTTTCTTT
TRBD2,TRBJ2-5,-,TRBV28,CASSPGVGTSGRETQYF,TGTGCCAGCAGTCCTGGCGTAGGGACTAGCGGGAGGGAGACCCAGTACTTC
-,TRBJ1-1,few,TRBV7-2,CASSLTGDGYTEAFF,TGTGCCAGCAGCTTAACGGGGGACGGTTACACTGAAGCTTTCTTT
TRBD1,TRBJ1-5,-,TRBV15,CATSKDRGLGQPQHF,TGTGCCACCAGCAAGGACAGGGGCCTAGGTCAGCCCCAGCATTTT
-,TRBJ2-3,-,TRBV5-1,CASSLDGKADTQYF,TGCGCCAGCAGCTTGGACGGGAAAGCAGATACGCAGTATTTT